The 14 T cell receptor beta chains given below trace back to one sample, sequenced in a study of response to subunit inactivated influenza vaccine. One entry per CDR3 protein, called by TCRdb with MiXCR from the RT-PCR reads. Found here are just under 550,000 distinct CDR3 sequences, roughly 25% of them singletons; the top ten hold approximately 2.9%. These data were likewise used in another study, on T cells expressing NK-cell markers. Turning to that study: Making the TCR beta cDNA relied on 5'RACE template switching with UMIs.

Sequencing used CD4+ T cells sorted from PBMCs, obtained 11 to 12 days after vaccination. These receptor sequences come from a man aged 50 or older who received an inactivated influenza vaccine.

The chain has TRBV20-1 and TRBJ1-1; D not resolved. This CDR3 region has 10 residues. Germline V gives CDR1 DFQATT, CDR2 SNEGSKA (reference sequence). V was cut by 4 bases and J by 7 bases, with 7 bases left in between. The CDR3 bases are TGCAGTGCTACCCCTTATGAAGCTTTCTTT. This encodes CSATPYEAFF.

This clonotype turned up a few times. The chain couples TRBV11-1 to TRBJ2-2; 7 nucleotides agree with TRBD1. This CDR3 region has 15 residues. Germline assignment: CDR1 SGHAT and CDR2 FQDESV (reference sequence). With 5 bases clipped from V and 6 bases from J, the junction kept 9 bases outside the gene matches. The DNA of the CDR3 is TGTGCCAGCAGCCCAACTCCAACAGGGGCCGGGGAGCTGTTTTTT. The encoded protein is CASSPTPTGAGELFF. The variable domain in full, completed from reference TRBV11-1 and TRBJ2-2, reads EAEVAQSPRYKITEKSQAVAFWCDPISGHATLYWYRQILGQGPELLVQFQDESVVDDSQLPKDRFSAERLKGVDSTLKIQPAELGDSAMYLCASSPTPTGAGELFFGEGSRLTVL.

This clonotype turned up a few times. The chain's CDR3 is CASSQYRGTSDPVQYF. In nucleotides, the CDR3 is TGCGCCAGCAGCCAATATAGGGGGACTAGCGACCCTGTGCAGTACTTC. V gene TRBV4-3 combines with J gene TRBJ2-7; 10 nucleotides agree with TRBD2. The V gene end was trimmed by 2 bases and the J gene end by 9 bases; junction bases not matched to a gene: 13. This CDR3 is 16 amino acids long. The V gene's germline CDR1 is LGHNA and CDR2 YSLEER.

The V call is TRBV10-3, the J call TRBJ2-7; 9 bases align to TRBD1. The CDR3 sequence is 16 residues long. Per the germline V gene, CDR1 is ENHRY and CDR2 is SYGVKD. V lost 2 bases, J lost 6 bases, and 11 bases stayed unmatched. CDR3 protein: CAISETAGTGFSEQYF. The CDR3 coding sequence is TGTGCCATCAGTGAGACCGCCGGGACAGGGTTCTCCGAGCAGTACTTC.

This clonotype has more than one count but fewer than ten. The chain uses TRBV20-1 and TRBJ1-5; no firm D call. This CDR3 has 12 amino acids. V lost 7 bases and J 2 bases, leaving 9 bases between the germline ends. Germline V gene lookup returns CDR1 DFQATT and CDR2 SNEGSKA (reference sequence). The chain's CDR3 is CSVGNGNQPQHF. The CDR3, as DNA: TGCAGTGTGGGGAATGGCAATCAGCCCCAGCATTTT.

There are many counts of this clonotype. This sequence joins TRBV28 and TRBJ2-1; possibly TRBD1 or TRBD2 for D (5 bases each). Germline-derived CDR1 and CDR2 are MDHEN and SYDVKM. The ends were cut back, 7 bases at V and 7 bases at J, with 14 bases in the middle. This CDR3 comprises 13 residues. The CDR3 here is CASNNGASNEQFF. The CDR3 DNA follows: TGTGCCAGCAACAACGGGGCTTCAAATGAGCAGTTCTTC.

This clonotype has a handful of counts. This chain joins TRBV29-1 and TRBJ1-2; D ambiguous. Germline V gene lookup returns CDR1 SQVTM and CDR2 ANQGSEA. This CDR3 region has 11 residues. With 5 bases removed from V and 6 bases from J, the gap between germline ends came to 10 bases. Here the CDR3 reads CSVWSGDGYTF. The DNA of the CDR3 is TGCAGCGTTTGGAGCGGGGATGGCTACACCTTC.

This chain connects TRBV4-1 to TRBJ2-3; the D is unclear. The CDR3 consists of 14 residues. V gave up 0 bases and J gave up 3 bases, with 7 bases separating them. CDR1 is MGHRA and CDR2 is YSYEKL in the germline V gene. The CDR3 nucleotides read TGCGCCAGCAGCCAAGACCACAGAACAGATACGCAGTATTTT. It translates to CASSQDHRTDTQYF.

This clonotype was counted at least ten times. The chain combines TRBV5-1 with TRBJ2-7; a weak D match, TRBD2 (5 bases). V was clipped by 0 bases and J by 7 bases, with 8 bases between them. The CDR3 runs 12 residues. The germline V gene has CDR1 SGHRS and CDR2 YFSETQ. Here the CDR3 reads CASSLVRGEQYF. CDR3 DNA: TGCGCCAGCAGCTTGGTCCGGGGAGAGCAGTACTTC.

The V and J genes are TRBV7-6 and TRBJ1-4, with no clear D. Germline values: CDR1 SGHVS, CDR2 FNYEAQ. The V end was cut by 0 bases, the J end by 5 bases, with 10 bases between. The CDR3 length is 15 residues. CDR3 coding DNA: TGTGCCAGCAGCTTAGCGTTCCAGCCGAATGAAAAACTGTTTTTT. This encodes CASSLAFQPNEKLFF.

This clonotype was detected only a few times. The chain uses TRBV20-1 and TRBJ2-7, with D perhaps TRBD1 or TRBD2 (5 bases each). CDR3 length: 14 amino acids. CDR1 and CDR2 (germline): DFQATT, SNEGSKA (reference sequence). Trimming cost V 0 bases and J 3 bases, with 12 bases left between them. The CDR3 sequence: CSARDRGRHYEQYF. DNA for the CDR3: TGCAGTGCTAGAGATAGGGGACGCCACTACGAGCAGTACTTC.

The chain carries TRBV11-3 and TRBJ2-7, with unresolved D. The V end was cut by 5 bases, the J end by 4 bases, with 18 bases between. The length of the CDR3 is 15 residues. Germline V CDR1 and CDR2: SGHNT, YENEEA. DNA for the CDR3: TGTGCCAGCAGCGCACATCCTGGACGGCAATACGAGCAGTACTTC. Its protein product is CASSAHPGRQYEQYF.

The chain couples TRBV7-9 to TRBJ2-1, with 11 bases matching TRBD2. CDR1 is SEHNR and CDR2 is FQNEAQ in the germline V gene (reference sequence). The CDR3 covers 14 residues. With 0 bases clipped from V and 15 bases from J, the junction kept 7 bases outside the gene matches. The CDR3 sequence: CASSLASGGAGAFF. The CDR3 DNA reads TGTGCCAGCAGCTTAGCTAGCGGGGGGGCCGGAGCGTTCTTC. Together with reference TRBV7-9 and TRBJ2-1, the CDR3 gives the full variable domain: DTGVSQNPRHKITKRGQNVTFRCDPISEHNRLYWYRQTLGQGPEFLTYFQNEAQLEKSRLLSDRFSAERPKGSFSTLEIQRTEQGDSAMYLCASSLASGGAGAFFGPGTRLTVL.

The V gene is TRBV5-4, the J gene TRBJ2-5; 10 bases fit TRBD2. The CDR3 totals 15 residues. J was trimmed by 5 bases and V by 4 bases; bases with no gene match: 8. Germline CDR1 and CDR2: SGHNT and YYREEE (reference sequence). The CDR3: CASSLSGGAMETQYF. The CDR3 DNA follows: TGTGCCAGCAGCCTAAGCGGGGGGGCCATGGAGACCCAGTACTTC.